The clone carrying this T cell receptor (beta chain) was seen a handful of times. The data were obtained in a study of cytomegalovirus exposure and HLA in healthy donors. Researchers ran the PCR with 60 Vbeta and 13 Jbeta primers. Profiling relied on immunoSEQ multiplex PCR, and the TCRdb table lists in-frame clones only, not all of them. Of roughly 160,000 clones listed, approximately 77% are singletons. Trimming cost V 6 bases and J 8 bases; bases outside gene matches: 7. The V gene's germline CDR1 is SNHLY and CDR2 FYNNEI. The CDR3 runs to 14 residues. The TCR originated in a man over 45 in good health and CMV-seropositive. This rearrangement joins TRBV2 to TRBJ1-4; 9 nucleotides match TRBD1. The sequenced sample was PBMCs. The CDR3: CASRPGQGREKLFF. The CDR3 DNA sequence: TGTGCCAGCAGACCGGGACAGGGTCGGGAAAAACTGTTTTTT. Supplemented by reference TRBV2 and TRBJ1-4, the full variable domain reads EPEVTQTPSHQVTQMGQEVILRCVPISNHLYFYWYRQILGQKVEFLVSFYNNEISEKSEIFDDQFSVERPDGSNFTLKIRSTKLEDSAMYFCASRPGQGREKLFFGSGTQLSVL.